The rows below give T cell receptor beta chains drawn from one sample of a study of CD8+ T cells in alopecia areata. Clones were read by immunoSEQ multiplex PCR, and TCRdb kept only the in-frame ones, dropping some. The profile covers 100,000 to 120,000 clones, with 45% to 60% appearing a single time and 20% to 30% taken by the ten largest. Specimen: NKG2D-low CD8+ T cells sorted from blood. Receptors originate from a human donor with alopecia areata. Both conserved end residues are part of each CDR3. A D gene is named only where the DNA matches it firmly. Expanded clones are given a class, and other clones once, few, many or no size at all.

clone_size	v_call	j_call	d_call	cdr3_aa	cdr3_nt
few	TRBV4-1	TRBJ1-5	NA	CASSPGGGLGQPQHF	TGCGCCAGCAGCCCAGGAGGAGGGCTCGGTCAGCCCCAGCATTTT
NA	TRBV2	TRBJ1-1	NA	CASHRGLNTEAFF	TGTGCCAGCCATCGGGGTTTGAACACTGAAGCTTTCTTT
NA	TRBV5-1	TRBJ2-1	NA	CASSLTELGFLPYNEQFF	TGCGCCAGCAGCTTGACGGAACTGGGCTTCCTCCCTTACAATGAGCAGTTCTTC
NA	TRBV19	TRBJ2-7	TRBD1	CASSPSTGGPYEQYF	TGTGCCAGTAGTCCGTCGACAGGGGGTCCCTACGAGCAGTACTTC
NA	TRBV5-4	TRBJ2-3	NA	CASSLVSDTQYF	TGTGCCAGCAGCTTGGTCTCAGATACGCAGTATTTT
NA	TRBV10-3	TRBJ2-5	NA	CAISESRETQYF	TGTGCCATCAGTGAGTCGAGGGAGACCCAGTACTTC
NA	TRBV6-5	TRBJ2-3	TRBD1	CASSLGQGERNTQYF	TGTGCCAGCAGCCTGGGACAGGGGGAACGAAATACGCAGTATTTT
few	TRBV7-3	TRBJ1-2	NA	CASSPGTQYGYTF	TGTGCCAGCAGCCCAGGGACACAGTATGGCTACACCTTC
NA	TRBV28	TRBJ2-5	NA	CASSLRPGPILQETQYF	TGTGCCAGCAGTTTACGGCCGGGCCCTATCCTCCAAGAGACCCAGTACTTC
NA	TRBV27	TRBJ2-7	TRBD1	CASSFPGTGGREQYF	TGTGCCAGCAGTTTCCCTGGGACAGGCGGTCGGGAGCAGTACTTC
NA	TRBV5-1	TRBJ2-3	NA	CASSLEGGSTDTQYF	TGCGCCAGCAGCTTGGAAGGCGGAAGCACAGATACGCAGTATTTT
NA	TRBV5-1	TRBJ2-1	NA	CASRTDPAINEQFF	TGCGCCAGTAGAACAGACCCCGCAATTAATGAGCAGTTCTTC
NA	TRBV19	TRBJ2-3	NA	CASTLGWSDTQYF	TGTGCCAGCACACTTGGCTGGTCGGATACGCAGTATTTT
NA	TRBV7-6	TRBJ2-3	TRBD1	CASSSRTGSTDTQYF	TGTGCCAGCAGCTCCAGGACAGGTTCCACAGATACGCAGTATTTT
NA	TRBV11-2	TRBJ2-5	TRBD2	CASSLEISGSQETQYF	TGTGCCAGCAGCTTGGAGATTAGCGGGAGTCAAGAGACCCAGTACTTC
NA	TRBV28	TRBJ2-6	NA	CASSFTATSGANVLTF	TGTGCCAGCAGTTTTACAGCTACCTCTGGGGCCAACGTCCTGACTTTC
NA	TRBV7-8	TRBJ2-1	TRBD2	CASSPKTSGVNEQFF	TGTGCCAGCAGCCCGAAGACTAGCGGGGTCAATGAGCAGTTCTTC
few	TRBV21-1	TRBJ1-2	NA	CASSTQLNSGYTF	TGTGCCAGCAGCACACAGCTTAACTCTGGCTACACCTTC
few	TRBV11-2	TRBJ2-1	TRBD2	CASSQTSGEQFF	TGTGCCAGCAGCCAAACTAGCGGAGAGCAGTTCTTC
once	TRBV2	TRBJ2-3	NA	CASSTGTDTQYF	TGTGCCAGCTCAACGGGAACAGATACGCAGTATTTT
NA	TRBV10-3	TRBJ2-1	TRBD2	CAISEPLAGGHNEQFF	TGTGCCATCAGTGAGCCACTAGCGGGAGGTCACAATGAGCAGTTCTTC
few	TRBV4-2	TRBJ1-2	NA	CASSQAPGGGYTF	TGTGCCAGCAGCCAGGCCCCGGGGGGTGGCTACACCTTC
NA	TRBV27	TRBJ1-1	TRBD1	CASSSRQGMNTEAFF	TGTGCCAGCAGTTCCCGACAGGGGATGAACACTGAAGCTTTCTTT
few	TRBV2	TRBJ1-1	TRBD1	CASRSGQGNTEAFF	TGTGCCAGCAGATCGGGACAGGGAAACACTGAAGCTTTCTTT
NA	TRBV7-9	TRBJ2-1	NA	CASSLGGLYNEQFF	TGTGCCAGCAGCCTCGGGGGCCTCTACAATGAGCAGTTCTTC
NA	TRBV28	TRBJ2-1	NA	CASSSDLGEQFF	TGTGCCAGCAGTTCCGACCTTGGTGAGCAGTTCTTC
NA	TRBV7-6	TRBJ2-1	TRBD2	CASSSWTSDNEQFF	TGTGCCAGCAGCTCTTGGACTAGCGACAATGAGCAGTTCTTC
NA	TRBV29-1	TRBJ2-1	TRBD2	CSDGTSGIYNEQFF	TGCAGCGATGGGACTAGCGGAATCTACAATGAGCAGTTCTTC
NA	TRBV4-2	TRBJ2-1	NA	CASSHYLQGPYFNEQFF	TGTGCCAGCAGCCATTACCTACAGGGCCCATATTTCAATGAGCAGTTCTTC
few	TRBV7-8	TRBJ1-3	NA	CASRRFEGPSSGNTIYF	TGTGCCAGCAGACGATTTGAGGGACCGAGCTCTGGAAACACCATATATTTT
few	TRBV30	TRBJ2-3	TRBD1	CAWSSVPGQGADTQYF	TGTGCCTGGAGTTCCGTACCGGGACAGGGGGCAGATACGCAGTATTTT
once	TRBV7-8	TRBJ1-1	TRBD1	CASSWHRGLDTEAFF	TGTGCCAGCAGTTGGCACAGGGGGTTAGACACTGAAGCTTTCTTT
few	TRBV29-1	TRBJ2-3	NA	CSVDWTDSTDTQYF	TGCAGCGTTGATTGGACAGATAGCACAGATACGCAGTATTTT
few	TRBV2	TRBJ2-6	TRBD2	CASQRGSGANVLTF	TGTGCCAGCCAGCGGGGGTCTGGGGCCAACGTCCTGACTTTC
NA	TRBV27	TRBJ2-1	TRBD2	CASSLSSGPLNEQFF	TGTGCCAGCAGTTTATCTAGCGGGCCACTCAATGAGCAGTTCTTC
NA	TRBV28	TRBJ2-7	NA	CASGPEMGEQYF	TGTGCCAGCGGCCCCGAGATGGGCGAGCAGTACTTC
NA	TRBV28	TRBJ2-7	NA	CASSFRNEQYF	TGTGCCAGCAGTTTTCGAAACGAGCAGTACTTC
NA	TRBV12-5	TRBJ1-1	NA	CASGLAGDEAFF	TGTGCTAGTGGTTTGGCCGGCGATGAAGCTTTCTTT